Listed below are T cell receptor beta chains from one sample, sequenced in a study of blood T cells in healthy people across ages. TCRdb redid the calling of the 5' RACE reads with MiXCR, one entry per CDR3 protein. The sample carries hundreds of thousands of distinct CDR3 sequences, approximately 30% recorded once. The sample was blood. Every receptor here comes from an elderly woman in good health. CDR3s include the opening cysteine and the closing phenylalanine or tryptophan. The listing skips clone size in some rows; elsewhere it reads once, few, many or a size class.

v_call clone_size cdr3_aa
TRBV27 . CASSWLNNEQFF
TRBV2 many CASTPDLVGETQYF
TRBV20-1 many CSAGRWDSYNEQFF
TRBV15 . CATSPGLAGDETQYF
TRBV7-9 few CASSLDMSNSPLHF
TRBV29-1 many CSVVLASGGAHEQYF
TRBV2 few CASTRLAGETQYF
TRBV20-1 many CSARHLQGGNEQYF
TRBV30 many CAWLPVSGRADTQYF
TRBV7-2 . CASSIEGVGGYEQYF
TRBV13 . CASSSLAMTDTQYF
TRBV20-1 . CSAGRNRGPNEAFF
TRBV20-1 many CSALDNEQFF
TRBV10-3 many CAISEDRGGGYTF
TRBV6-6 . CASTWRGELFF
TRBV5-4 once CASSDPSGGYTDTQYF
TRBV7-7 many CASSRIAGSTDTQYF
TRBV30 . CAWSWDRGSRGYTF
TRBV5-6 many CASSKDRGDEQFF
TRBV20-1 many CSARGVGRNTEAFF
TRBV7-8 . CASSLGRQVSGNTIYF
TRBV7-6 many CASSLPPGDTQYF
TRBV7-2 many CASSPRLVYSDTQYF
TRBV7-2 . CASSRGTEATEAFF